This T cell receptor (beta chain) was documented in a study of blood T cell repertoires in COVID-19. Whole-study context: The United States, Italy and Spain provided the acute and convalescent COVID-19 samples. From T cells, B-cell-depleted T cells, or PBMCs came the material, which was cDNA or gDNA.

The trim removed 4 bases at V and 5 bases at J, leaving 4 bases unmatched. The CDR3 has 15 amino acids. Germline lookup yields CDR1 SGHRS and CDR2 YFSETQ. Produced via immunoSEQ multiplex PCR; TCRdb's table is partial and in-frame only. The profile shows 52,000 or so clones, 87% of them singletons. The sample comprised peripheral blood. The chain combines TRBV5-1 with TRBJ2-1; 12 bases are shared with TRBD2. This clonotype was obtained from a man between 35 and 55 years old with COVID-19, enrolled during active disease. The chain's CDR3 is CASSPPSGGDNEQFF. The CDR3 DNA sequence: TGCGCCAGCAGCCCCCCTAGCGGGGGGGACAATGAGCAGTTCTTC. The variable domain in full, with the rest retrieved from reference TRBV5-1 and TRBJ2-1, is KAGVTQTPRYLIKTRGQQVTLSCSPISGHRSVSWYQQTPGQGLQFLFEYFSETQRNKGNFPGRFSGRQFSNSRSEMNVSTLELGDSALYLCASSPPSGGDNEQFFGPGTRLTVL.